The source of this T cell receptor (beta chain) is a study of blood T cell repertoires in COVID-19. Study details: In each case, the material was cDNA or gDNA derived from T cells, B-cell-depleted T cells, or PBMCs.

This study enrolled people aged about 18 to 100 from about 26 US geographic areas. The CDR3 consists of 13 residues. Germline V gene data show CDR1 as LNHDA and CDR2 as SQIVND (reference sequence). Between the trimmed V and J ends, which lost 3 bases and 4 bases, there was a span of 7 bases. In the authors' workflow: How many nucleated cells were present was estimated from reference gene primer amplification. The assay was immunoSEQ multiplex PCR, and TCRdb's table has in-frame clones only and misses some. Clone size and V and J calls were adopted from that table, with D and trimming inferred from the DNA. The data hold roughly 300,000 clones, with 80% to 90% observed a single time. A few counts support this clone.

The sample was PBMCs or T cells enriched from blood (not recorded which). The receptor's source is a woman in her thirties or forties with acute COVID-19. The chain has TRBV19 and TRBJ2-1; D is undetermined. The CDR3 DNA reads TGTGCCAGTAGTATGGCAGTTTACAATGAGCAGTTCTTC. This translates into CASSMAVYNEQFF.